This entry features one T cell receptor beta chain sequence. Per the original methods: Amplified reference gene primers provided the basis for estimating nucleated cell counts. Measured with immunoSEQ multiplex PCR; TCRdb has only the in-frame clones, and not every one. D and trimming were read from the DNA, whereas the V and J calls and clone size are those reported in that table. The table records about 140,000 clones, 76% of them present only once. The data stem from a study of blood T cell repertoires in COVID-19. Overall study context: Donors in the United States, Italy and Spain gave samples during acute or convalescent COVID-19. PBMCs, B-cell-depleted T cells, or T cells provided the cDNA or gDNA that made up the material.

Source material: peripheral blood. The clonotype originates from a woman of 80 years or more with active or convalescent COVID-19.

CDR3 DNA sequence: TGTGCCTGGAGTGGGACTAGCGGGGTCACCCACGAGCAGTACTTC. Amino acids: CAWSGTSGVTHEQYF. The J gene is TRBJ2-7, the V gene TRBV30; TRBD2 matches at 12 bases. The CDR3 sequence is 15 residues long. Germline lookup yields CDR1 GTSNPN and CDR2 SVGIG (reference sequence). With V trimmed by 1 base and J by 5 bases, 6 bases remained unmatched.